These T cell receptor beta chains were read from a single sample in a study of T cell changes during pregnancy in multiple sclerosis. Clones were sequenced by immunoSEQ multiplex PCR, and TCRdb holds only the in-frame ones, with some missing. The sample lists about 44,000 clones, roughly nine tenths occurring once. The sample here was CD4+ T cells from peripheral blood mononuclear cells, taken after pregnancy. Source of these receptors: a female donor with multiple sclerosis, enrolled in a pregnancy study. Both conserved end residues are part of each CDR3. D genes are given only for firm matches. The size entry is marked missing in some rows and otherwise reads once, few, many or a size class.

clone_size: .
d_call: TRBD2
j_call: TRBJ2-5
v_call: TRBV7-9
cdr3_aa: CASKKLAEETQYF
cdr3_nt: TGTGCCAGCAAGAAACTAGCGGAAGAGACCCAGTACTTC

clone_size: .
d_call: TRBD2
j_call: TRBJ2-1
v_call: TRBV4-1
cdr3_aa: CASSQGRLAAYNEQFF
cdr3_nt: TGCGCCAGCAGCCAAGGAAGGCTAGCGGCCTACAATGAGCAGTTCTTC

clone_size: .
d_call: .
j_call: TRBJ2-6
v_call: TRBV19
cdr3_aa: CASSIGGSSGGANVLTF
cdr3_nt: TGTGCCAGTAGTATAGGGGGCAGTTCTGGAGGGGCCAACGTCCTGACTTTC

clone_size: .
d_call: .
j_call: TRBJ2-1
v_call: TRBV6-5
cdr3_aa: CASSYDPSIYNEQFF
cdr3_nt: TGTGCCAGCAGTTACGACCCTAGCATCTACAATGAGCAGTTCTTC

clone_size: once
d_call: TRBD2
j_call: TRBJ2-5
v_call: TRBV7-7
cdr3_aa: CASSSTSGTETQYF
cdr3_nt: TGTGCCAGCAGCTCGACTAGCGGAACAGAGACCCAGTACTTC

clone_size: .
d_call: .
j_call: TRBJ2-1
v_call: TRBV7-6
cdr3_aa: CASSHPSRRNEQFF
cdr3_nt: TGTGCCAGCAGCCACCCTAGCCGGCGGAATGAGCAGTTCTTC

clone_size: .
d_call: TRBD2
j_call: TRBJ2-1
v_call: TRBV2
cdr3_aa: CASGGLAGGFVSYNEQFF
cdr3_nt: TGTGCCAGCGGGGGACTAGCGGGAGGGTTTGTTTCCTACAATGAGCAGTTCTTC

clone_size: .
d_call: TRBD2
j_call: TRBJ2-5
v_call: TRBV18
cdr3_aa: CASLAGGEETQYF
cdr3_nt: TGTGCCAGCCTAGCGGGAGGCGAAGAGACCCAGTACTTC

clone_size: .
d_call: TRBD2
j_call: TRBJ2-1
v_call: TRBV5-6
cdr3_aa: CASSLEGSGTSYNEQFF
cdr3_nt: TGTGCCAGCAGCTTGGAGGGTAGCGGGACCTCCTACAATGAGCAGTTCTTC

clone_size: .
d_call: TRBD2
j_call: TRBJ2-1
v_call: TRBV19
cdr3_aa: CASNPTSENNEQFF
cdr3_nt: TGTGCCAGTAACCCGACTAGCGAGAACAATGAGCAGTTCTTC

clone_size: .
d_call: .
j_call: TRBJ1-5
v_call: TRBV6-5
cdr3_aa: CASSYSTDGQPQHF
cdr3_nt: TGTGCCAGCAGTTACTCGACAGACGGTCAGCCCCAGCATTTT

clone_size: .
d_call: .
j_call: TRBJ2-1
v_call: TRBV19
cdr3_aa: CASSIEPYPYNEQFF
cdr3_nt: TGTGCCAGTAGTATTGAGCCTTACCCCTACAATGAGCAGTTCTTC

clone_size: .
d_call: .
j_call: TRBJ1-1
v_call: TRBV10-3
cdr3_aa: CAIRNTGLGTEAFF
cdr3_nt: TGTGCCATCAGGAACACAGGGTTGGGCACTGAAGCTTTCTTT

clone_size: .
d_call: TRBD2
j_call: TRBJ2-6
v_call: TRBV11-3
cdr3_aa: CASSYGGSGANVLTF
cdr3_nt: TGTGCCAGCAGCTACGGGGGGTCTGGGGCCAACGTCCTGACTTTC

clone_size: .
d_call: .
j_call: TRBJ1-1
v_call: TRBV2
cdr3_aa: CASKYLQGSTEAFF
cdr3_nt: TGTGCCAGCAAATACTTACAGGGATCCACTGAAGCTTTCTTT

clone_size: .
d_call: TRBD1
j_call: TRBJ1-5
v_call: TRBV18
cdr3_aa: CASSPGQGRYQPQHF
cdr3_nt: TGTGCCAGCTCACCGGGACAGGGGCGGTATCAGCCCCAGCATTTT

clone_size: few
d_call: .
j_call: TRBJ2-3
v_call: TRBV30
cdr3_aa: CAWSGASTDTQYF
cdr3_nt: TGTGCCTGGAGTGGGGCCTCGACAGATACGCAGTATTTT

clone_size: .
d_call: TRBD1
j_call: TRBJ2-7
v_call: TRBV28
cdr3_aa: CASSGAGGGTGEQYF
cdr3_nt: TGTGCCAGCAGTGGCGCAGGGGGCGGAACGGGGGAGCAGTACTTC

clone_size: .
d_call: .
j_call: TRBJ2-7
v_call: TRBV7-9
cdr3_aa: CASSPRTYSSYEQYF
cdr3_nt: TGTGCCAGCAGCCCTCGGACTTACAGCTCCTACGAGCAGTACTTC

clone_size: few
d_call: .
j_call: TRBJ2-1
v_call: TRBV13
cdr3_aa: CASRRLATDNEQFF
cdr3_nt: TGTGCCAGCAGGAGGCTAGCGACTGACAATGAGCAGTTCTTC

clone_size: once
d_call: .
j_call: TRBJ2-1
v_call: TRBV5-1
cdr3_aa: CASSLLESYNEQFF
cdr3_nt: TGCGCCAGCAGCTTGCTAGAATCCTACAATGAGCAGTTCTTC

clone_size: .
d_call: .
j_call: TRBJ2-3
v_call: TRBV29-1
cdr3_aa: CSKSHGSTDTQYF
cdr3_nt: TGCAGCAAATCTCATGGCAGCACAGATACGCAGTATTTT

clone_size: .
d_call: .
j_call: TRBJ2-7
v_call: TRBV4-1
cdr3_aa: CASSLLPELDFSYEQYF
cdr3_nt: TGCGCCAGCAGCCTTCTGCCGGAGCTAGATTTTTCCTACGAGCAGTACTTC

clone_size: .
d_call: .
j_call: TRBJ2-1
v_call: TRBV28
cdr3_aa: CATTTGFYNEQFF
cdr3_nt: TGTGCCACTACGACAGGATTCTACAATGAGCAGTTCTTC

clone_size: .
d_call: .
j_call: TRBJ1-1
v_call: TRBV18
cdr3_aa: CASSYQGNTEAFF
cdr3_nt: TGTGCCAGCTCATATCAGGGGAACACTGAAGCTTTCTTT

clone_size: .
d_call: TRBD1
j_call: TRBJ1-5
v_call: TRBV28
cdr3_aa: CASRSGQVLSNQPQHF
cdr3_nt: TGTGCCAGCAGATCCGGACAGGTTCTTAGCAATCAGCCCCAGCATTTT

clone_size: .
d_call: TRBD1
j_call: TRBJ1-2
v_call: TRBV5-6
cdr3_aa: CASSLIEQGGSYGYTF
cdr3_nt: TGTGCCAGCAGCTTGATCGAGCAGGGGGGCTCCTATGGCTACACCTTC

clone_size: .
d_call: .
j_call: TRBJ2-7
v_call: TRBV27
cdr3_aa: CASSSRPGYYVQYF
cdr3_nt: TGTGCCAGCAGTTCTCGACCAGGCTATTACGTGCAGTACTTC

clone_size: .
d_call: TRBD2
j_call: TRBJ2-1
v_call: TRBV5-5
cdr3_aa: CASSLGLAGGFYEQFF
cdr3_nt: TGTGCCAGCAGCTTGGGACTAGCGGGAGGGTTCTATGAGCAGTTCTTC

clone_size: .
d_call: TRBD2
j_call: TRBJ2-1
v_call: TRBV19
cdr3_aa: CASSSRGLALNEQFF
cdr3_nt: TGTGCCAGTAGCTCGCGGGGACTAGCGCTTAATGAGCAGTTCTTC

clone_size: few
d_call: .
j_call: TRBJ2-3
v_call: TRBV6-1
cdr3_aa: CASGPRGHTQYF
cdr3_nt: TGTGCCAGCGGCCCGCGGGGACATACGCAGTATTTT

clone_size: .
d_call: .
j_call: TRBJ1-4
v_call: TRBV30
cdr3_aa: CAWNRGLGDEKLFF
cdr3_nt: TGTGCCTGGAATAGGGGGTTGGGGGATGAAAAACTGTTTTTT